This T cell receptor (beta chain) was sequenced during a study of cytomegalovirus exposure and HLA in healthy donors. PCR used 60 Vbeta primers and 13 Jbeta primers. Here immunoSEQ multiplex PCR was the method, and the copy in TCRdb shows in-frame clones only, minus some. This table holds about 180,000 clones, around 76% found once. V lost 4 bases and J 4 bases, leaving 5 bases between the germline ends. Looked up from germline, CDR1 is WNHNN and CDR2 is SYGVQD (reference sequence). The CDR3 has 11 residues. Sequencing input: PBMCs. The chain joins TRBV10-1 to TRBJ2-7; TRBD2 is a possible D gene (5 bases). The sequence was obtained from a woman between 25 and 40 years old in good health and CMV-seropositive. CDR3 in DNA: TGCGCCAGCAGTGCGGGGTACGAGCAGTACTTC. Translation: CASSAGYEQYF.